These 27 T cell receptor beta chains were sequenced from one sample in a study of blood T cell repertoires in COVID-19. Sequencing was performed with immunoSEQ multiplex PCR; in TCRdb, only in-frame clones are kept and a portion is missing. Among some 150,000 clones listed, around 86% were seen once. Material: peripheral blood. The receptors here all came from a human donor in a cohort sampled during active COVID-19.

The chain has TRBV6-1 and TRBJ1-6, with 9 bases fitting TRBD1. After removal of 3 bases from V and 3 bases from J, the junction contained 6 bases not matched to a gene. This CDR3 region has 17 residues. Germline loops: CDR1 MNHNS, CDR2 SASEGT. The CDR3 DNA sequence: TGTGCCAGCAGTGACAACACAGGGGGCGTCTATAATTCACCCCTCCACTTT. Its protein product is CASSDNTGGVYNSPLHF.

The chain is built from TRBV5-1 and TRBJ1-2, with D uncertain. CDR3 length: 14 residues. Between the trimmed V and J ends, which lost 6 bases and 2 bases, there was a span of 14 bases. Germline V gene data show CDR1 as SGHRS and CDR2 as YFSETQ. CDR3 sequence reads: CASTVYGGNYGYTF. CDR3 nucleotide sequence: TGCGCCAGCACTGTTTACGGCGGAAACTATGGCTACACCTTC.

The chain employs TRBV4-1 and TRBJ1-3; 7 bases line up with TRBD1. The CDR3 has 15 residues. After removal of 4 bases from V and 0 bases from J, the junction contained 3 bases not matched to a gene. Germline V lookup: CDR1 MGHRA, CDR2 YSYEKL. CDR3 coding DNA: TGCGCCAGCAGCCGAGGGGACAGCTCTGGAAACACCATATATTTT. It encodes CASSRGDSSGNTIYF.

Regarding this clone: A read error may produce the germline difference seen at one junction end. This chain links TRBV7-6 with TRBJ2-1; 9 bases line up with TRBD1. Per the germline V gene, CDR1 is SGHVS and CDR2 is FNYEAQ. The CDR3 sequence is 16 residues long. CDR3 sequence reads: CASSLAPGQGFNEQFF. CDR3 DNA sequence: TGCGCCAGCAGCTTAGCCCCGGGACAGGGATTTAATGAGCAGTTCTTC.

The chain links TRBV28 to TRBJ2-2; 7 bases map to TRBD1. CDR1 MDHEN and CDR2 SYDVKM come from the germline V gene. CDR3 length: 16 amino acids. Trimming cost V 4 bases and J 4 bases; bases outside gene matches: 9. The CDR3 sequence: CASSSLNRGGTGELFF. The CDR3 DNA is TGTGCCAGCAGTTCCCTGAACAGGGGCGGCACCGGGGAGCTGTTTTTT.

Notes on this clone: Other DNA sequences within the sample encode an identical CDR3. This chain uses TRBV5-1 with TRBJ2-3; D remains ambiguous. Trimming shortened V by 3 bases and J by 1 base, and 9 bases separated the two germline ends. The V gene's germline CDR1 is SGHRS and CDR2 YFSETQ. The CDR3 sequence is 14 residues long. Written as DNA, the CDR3 is TGCGCCAGCAGCTCCACCGGAGGCACAGATACGCAGTATTTT. Translating gives CASSSTGGTDTQYF.

The chain employs TRBV15 and TRBJ1-6; D gene uncertain. The ends were cut back, 1 base at V and 0 bases at J, with 7 bases in the middle. This CDR3 contains 16 residues. CDR1 is LNHNV, CDR2 YYDKDF, per germline (reference sequence). CDR3: CATSRGSGSYNSPLHF. As DNA, the CDR3 is TGTGCCACCAGCAGAGGGTCAGGCTCCTATAATTCACCCCTCCACTTT.

The chain employs TRBV9 and TRBJ2-3; the D gene is possibly TRBD2 (5 bases). The CDR3 loop spans 15 amino acids. V was shortened by 4 bases and J by 0 bases, with 12 bases between the two germline ends. Germline CDR1 is SGDLS and CDR2 is YYNGEE. CDR3: CASSPAGSSTDTQYF. The CDR3 bases are TGTGCCAGCAGCCCCGCGGGTTCTAGCACAGATACGCAGTATTTT.

V usage is TRBV24-1 and J usage is TRBJ2-3; no clear D gene. Trimming left V 2 bases short and J 1 base short, with 3 bases between. Germline assignment: CDR1 KGHDR and CDR2 SFDVKD. This CDR3 has 13 residues. CDR3 region: CATSDSGTDTQYF. The DNA of the CDR3 is TGTGCCACCAGTGATTCCGGCACAGATACGCAGTATTTT.

The V gene is TRBV10-3, the J gene TRBJ2-5; 9 nucleotides align to TRBD2. V shed 5 bases, J shed 3 bases, and the junction held 7 bases outside the gene matches. Germline CDR1 reads ENHRY; CDR2 reads SYGVKD. The CDR3 runs 15 residues. CDR3 nucleotides: TGTGCCATCAGTCCCAGACTAGCGGAGAAAGAGACCCAGTACTTC. This gives the protein CAISPRLAEKETQYF.

J is TRBJ2-7 and V is TRBV5-1; 8 positions match TRBD2. Germline trimming cut 1 base from V and 0 bases from J; bases unmatched to any gene: 6. Germline values: CDR1 SGHRS, CDR2 YFSETQ. There are 16 residues in the CDR3. The CDR3 loop is CASSLRSSGSSYEQYF. The DNA of the CDR3 is TGCGCCAGCAGCTTGAGATCGAGCGGGAGCTCCTACGAGCAGTACTTC.

This clone was counted a single time. The rearrangement joins TRBV28 to TRBJ2-6; 9 nucleotides line up with TRBD2. With V trimmed by 2 bases and J by 0 bases, 8 bases remained unmatched. The CDR3 totals 19 residues. From germline, CDR1 is MDHEN and CDR2 SYDVKM. Written as DNA, the CDR3 is TGTGCCAGCAGTTTAGCGGGCTCGGGACTAGCCTCTGGGGCCAACGTCCTGACTTTC. Translation gives CASSLAGSGLASGANVLTF.

V and J are TRBV18 and TRBJ1-1, with 7 bases that match TRBD1. The length of the CDR3 is 15 residues. Trimming took 6 bases from V and 0 from J; bases not matched to a gene: 7. Germline CDR1 and CDR2: KGHSH and LQKENI. CDR3 DNA sequence: TGTGCCAGCTCGTCAGGACAGGCCATGAACACTGAAGCTTTCTTT. Its translation is CASSSGQAMNTEAFF.

The V gene is TRBV7-9, the J gene TRBJ1-4; 8 bases line up with TRBD1. V trimming: 1 base; J trimming: 0 bases; junction bases outside the gene matches: 7. Germline CDR1 reads SEHNR; CDR2 reads FQNEAQ (reference sequence). There are 18 residues in the CDR3. This CDR3 reads CASSLEGRGRTTNEKLFF. CDR3 bases: TGTGCCAGCAGCTTAGAAGGCAGGGGGCGCACAACTAATGAAAAACTGTTTTTT.

The chain links TRBV29-1 to TRBJ2-7; 10 positions match TRBD2. This CDR3 spans 13 amino acids. The V gene end was trimmed by 4 bases and the J gene end by 4 bases; junction bases not matched to a gene: 4. Germline CDR1 and CDR2: SQVTM and ANQGSEA. CDR3 amino acids: CSVASTSGYEQYF. DNA for the CDR3: TGCAGCGTTGCCTCGACTAGCGGGTACGAGCAGTACTTC.

This rearrangement joins TRBV2 to TRBJ2-7; no reliable D call. V lost 5 bases to trimming and J lost 6 bases, with 8 bases between them. CDR3 size: 11 residues. CDR1 is SNHLY, CDR2 FYNNEI, per germline. The CDR3 DNA is TGTGCCAGCAGTCGTCTCCGCGAGCAGTACTTC. It yields the protein CASSRLREQYF.

The chain links TRBV5-6 to TRBJ2-3; tentatively, D is TRBD1 (6 bases). CDR3 length: 11 residues. Deletions cut 4 bases from V and 7 bases from J, with 7 bases between. Germline lookup yields CDR1 SGHDT and CDR2 YYEEEE. CDR3 in DNA: TGTGCCAGCAGCGGGGGCCATACGCAGTATTTT. Protein sequence: CASSGGHTQYF.

This clone was seen just once. The chain employs TRBV27 and TRBJ1-1; the D gene is possibly TRBD1 (5 bases). This CDR3 is 16 amino acids long. V shed 7 bases and J shed 3 bases, with 21 bases lying between them. The germline V gene has CDR1 MNHEY and CDR2 SMNVEV (reference sequence). The CDR3 DNA is TGTGCCAGCAACCTCCGTTTACCCGGGGGGGACACTGAAGCTTTCTTT. It encodes CASNLRLPGGDTEAFF.

J is TRBJ1-1 and V is TRBV19; D is unresolved. This CDR3 has 12 amino acids. The germline V gene has CDR1 LNHDA and CDR2 SQIVND (reference sequence). Deletions cut 7 bases from V and 4 bases from J, with 10 bases between. CDR3: CASTRKPTEAFF. In nucleotides, the CDR3 is TGTGCCAGTACCCGCAAGCCCACTGAAGCTTTCTTT.

This rearrangement joins TRBV7-2 to TRBJ1-2; TRBD1 matches 7 bases. The trim removed 4 bases at V and 8 bases at J, leaving 13 bases unmatched. Per germline, CDR1 SGHTA and CDR2 FQGNSA. The CDR3 loop spans 15 amino acids. Here the CDR3 DNA reads TGTGCCAGCAGCTCCTTCTCCGAGACAGGGATGGGCTACACCTTC. Translated, it gives CASSSFSETGMGYTF.

J is TRBJ1-5 and V is TRBV7-2; D is undetermined. With 5 bases removed from V and 4 bases from J, the gap between germline ends came to 9 bases. This CDR3 comprises 13 residues. Germline V CDR1 and CDR2: SGHTA, FQGNSA. CDR3 bases: TGTGCCAGCAGCCAGAGCGGAAATCAGCCCCAGCATTTT. Protein product: CASSQSGNQPQHF.

The rearrangement joins TRBV7-2 to TRBJ2-7; no clear D gene. Germline V gives CDR1 SGHTA, CDR2 FQGNSA. V was pared by 1 base and J by 0 bases, with 10 bases between. CDR3 length equals 15 residues. The CDR3 nucleotides are TGTGCCAGCAGCTTAGTCGGAGCCAACTCCTACGAGCAGTACTTC. Its translation is CASSLVGANSYEQYF. Combining the CDR3 with reference TRBV7-2 and TRBJ2-7 gives the whole variable domain GAGVSQSPSNKVTEKGKDVELRCDPISGHTALYWYRQSLGQGLEFLIYFQGNSAPDKSGLPSDRFSAERTGGSVSTLTIQRTQQEDSAVYLCASSLVGANSYEQYFGPGTRLTVT.

This chain links TRBV5-4 with TRBJ1-2, with 9 bases aligning to TRBD1. V lost 4 bases to trimming and J lost 4 bases; unmatched junction nucleotides: 5. The CDR3 runs to 14 residues. Germline CDR1 and CDR2: SGHNT and YYREEE (reference sequence). Here the CDR3 DNA reads TGTGCCAGCAGCACCGGGACAGGGAGCTATGGCTACACCTTC. Residues: CASSTGTGSYGYTF.

This clone was seen a few times. V usage is TRBV5-4 and J usage is TRBJ2-5, with a tentative D call TRBD2 (6 bases). The CDR3 runs to 12 residues. The ends were cut back, 6 bases at V and 3 bases at J, with 9 bases in the middle. In germline, CDR1 is SGHNT, CDR2 YYREEE (reference sequence). DNA of the CDR3: TGTGCCAGCAATGGAGGGGAAGAGACCCAGTACTTC. This gives the protein CASNGGEETQYF.

The rearrangement joins TRBV21-1 to TRBJ1-4. TRBV21-1 is described as a pseudogene. The CDR3 sequence is 20 residues long. CDR3 DNA: TGTGCCAGCAGCATCCCCAATACGTGTCAGTCCTATGCCGGGAATGAAAAACTGTTTTTT. Encoded protein: CASSIPNTCQSYAGNEKLFF.

This clone has just one count. V gene TRBV11-3 combines with J gene TRBJ2-1; D might be TRBD1 (6 bases). Between the trimmed V and J ends, which lost 4 bases and 0 bases, there was a span of 10 bases. Germline assignment: CDR1 SGHNT and CDR2 YENEEA. This CDR3 is built from 15 residues. The CDR3 DNA follows: TGTGCCAGCAGCTCCCAACAGGGCTCCTACAATGAGCAGTTCTTC. As protein: CASSSQQGSYNEQFF.

The chain combines TRBV15 with TRBJ1-4; D is unclear. Deletions cut 5 bases from V and 4 bases from J, with 11 bases between. This CDR3 has 14 amino acids. Germline V CDR1 and CDR2: LNHNV, YYDKDF (reference sequence). The CDR3 loop is CATSPPEDNEKLFF. The CDR3 DNA sequence: TGTGCCACCAGCCCCCCCGAGGATAATGAAAAACTGTTTTTT.